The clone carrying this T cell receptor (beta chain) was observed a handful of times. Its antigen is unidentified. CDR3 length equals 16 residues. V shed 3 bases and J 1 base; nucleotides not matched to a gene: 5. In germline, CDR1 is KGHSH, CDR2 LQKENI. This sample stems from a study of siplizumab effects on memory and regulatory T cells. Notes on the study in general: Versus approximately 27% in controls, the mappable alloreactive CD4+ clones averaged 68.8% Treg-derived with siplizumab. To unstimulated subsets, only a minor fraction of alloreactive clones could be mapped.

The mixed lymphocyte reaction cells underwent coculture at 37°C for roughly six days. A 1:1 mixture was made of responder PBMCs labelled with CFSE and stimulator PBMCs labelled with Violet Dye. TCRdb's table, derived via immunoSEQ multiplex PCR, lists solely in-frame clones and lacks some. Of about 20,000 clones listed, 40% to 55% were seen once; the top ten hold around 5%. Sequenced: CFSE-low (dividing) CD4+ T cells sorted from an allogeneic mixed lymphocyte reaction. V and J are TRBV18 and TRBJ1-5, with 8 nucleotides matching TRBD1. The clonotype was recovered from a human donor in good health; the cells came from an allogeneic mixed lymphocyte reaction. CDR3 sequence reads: CASSPLAGGSNQPQHF. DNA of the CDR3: TGTGCCAGCTCACCCTTGGCAGGGGGCAGCAATCAGCCCCAGCATTTT. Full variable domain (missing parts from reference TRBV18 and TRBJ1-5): NAGVMQNPRHLVRRRGQEARLRCSPMKGHSHVYWYRQLPEEGLKFMVYLQKENIIDESGMPKERFSAEFPKEGPSILRIQQVVRGDSAAYFCASSPLAGGSNQPQHFGDGTRLSIL.